A selection of T cell receptor beta chains follows, all from one sample in a study of OX40 agonist ivuxolimab in advanced cancers. Some clones are missing from TCRdb's copy, which holds only in-frame ones; the method was immunoSEQ multiplex PCR. There are approximately 99,000 clones in the sample; approximately 90% occur only once, and 0.5% to 0.8% lies in the top ten. Sequences were derived from CD4+ or CD8+ T cells sorted from blood, sampled in a trial of the OX40 agonist ivuxolimab. The receptors originated from an adult with an advanced solid tumor such as melanoma, head and neck, liver or kidney cancer. Each CDR3 is given with its conserved first and last residue. Each record gives: V gene, J gene, CDR3 protein.

TRBV7-3	TRBJ1-1	CASSIQPNTEAFF
TRBV5-1	TRBJ1-1	CASSLDGTEAFF
TRBV30	TRBJ1-5	CAWNSIGASNQPQHF
TRBV6-1	TRBJ1-1	CAGKLVWNTEAFF
TRBV6-1	TRBJ2-5	CASSGGLAGGQETQYF
TRBV7-9	TRBJ2-6	CASGRDRGRGANVLTF
TRBV9	TRBJ2-3	CASTRTGSDTQYF
TRBV2	TRBJ2-1	CASNGPNEQFF
TRBV5-5	TRBJ2-1	CASSHQPGLARIRDEQFF
TRBV2	TRBJ1-2	CASSTGEVYGYTF
TRBV28	TRBJ2-3	CASRGASTDTQYF
TRBV9	TRBJ2-7	CASSPDGTVRGQYF
TRBV7-9	TRBJ2-2	CASNGQGNTGELFF
TRBV7-8	TRBJ2-1	CASGWGYNEQFF
TRBV7-3	TRBJ2-7	CASSPQGIHEQYF